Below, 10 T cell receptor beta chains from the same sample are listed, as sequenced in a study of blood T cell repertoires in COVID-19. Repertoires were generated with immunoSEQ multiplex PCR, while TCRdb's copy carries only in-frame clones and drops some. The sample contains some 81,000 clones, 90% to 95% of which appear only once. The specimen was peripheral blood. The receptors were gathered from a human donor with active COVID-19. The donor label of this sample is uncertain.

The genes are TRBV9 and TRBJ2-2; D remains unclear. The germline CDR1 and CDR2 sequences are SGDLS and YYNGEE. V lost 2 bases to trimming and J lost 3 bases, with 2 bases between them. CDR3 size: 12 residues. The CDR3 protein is CASSVYTGELFF. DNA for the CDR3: TGTGCCAGCAGCGTCTACACCGGGGAGCTGTTTTTT.

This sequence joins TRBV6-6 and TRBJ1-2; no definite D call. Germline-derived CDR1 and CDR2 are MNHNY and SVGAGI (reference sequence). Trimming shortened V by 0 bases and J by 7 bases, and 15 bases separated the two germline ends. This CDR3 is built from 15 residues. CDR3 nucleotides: TGTGCCAGCAGTTACTCGGAGGTGTCTTCAACTGGCTACACCTTC. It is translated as CASSYSEVSSTGYTF.

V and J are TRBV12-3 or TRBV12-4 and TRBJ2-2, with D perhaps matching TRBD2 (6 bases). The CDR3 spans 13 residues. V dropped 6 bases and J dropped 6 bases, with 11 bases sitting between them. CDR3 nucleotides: TGTGCCAGCAGGGGACTTGGACCCGGGGAGCTGTTTTTT. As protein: CASRGLGPGELFF.

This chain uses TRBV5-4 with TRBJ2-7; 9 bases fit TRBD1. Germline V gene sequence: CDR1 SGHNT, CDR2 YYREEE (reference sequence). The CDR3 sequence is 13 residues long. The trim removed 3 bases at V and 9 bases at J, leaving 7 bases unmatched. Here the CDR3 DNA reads TGTGCCAGCAGCTCTCCGGGACAGGGTGGGCAGTACTTC. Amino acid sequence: CASSSPGQGGQYF.

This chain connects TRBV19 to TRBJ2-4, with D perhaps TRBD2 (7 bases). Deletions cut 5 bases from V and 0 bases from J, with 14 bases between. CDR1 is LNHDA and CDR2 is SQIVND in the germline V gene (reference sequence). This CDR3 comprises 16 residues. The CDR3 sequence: CASSETGTIAKNIQYF. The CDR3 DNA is TGTGCCAGTAGTGAAACAGGGACTATAGCCAAAAACATTCAGTACTTC.

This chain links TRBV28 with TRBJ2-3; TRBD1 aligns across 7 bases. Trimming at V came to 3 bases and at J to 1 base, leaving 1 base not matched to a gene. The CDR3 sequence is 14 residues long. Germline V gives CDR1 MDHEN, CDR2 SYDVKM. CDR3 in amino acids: CASSFDRGTDTQYF. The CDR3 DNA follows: TGTGCCAGCAGTTTTGACAGGGGCACAGATACGCAGTATTTT.

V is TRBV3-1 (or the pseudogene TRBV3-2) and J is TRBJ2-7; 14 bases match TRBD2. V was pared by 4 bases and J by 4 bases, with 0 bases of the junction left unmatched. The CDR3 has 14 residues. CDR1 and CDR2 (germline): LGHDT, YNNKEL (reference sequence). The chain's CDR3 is CASSRLAGGYEQYF. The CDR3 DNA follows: TGTGCCAGCAGCCGACTAGCGGGAGGGTACGAGCAGTACTTC.

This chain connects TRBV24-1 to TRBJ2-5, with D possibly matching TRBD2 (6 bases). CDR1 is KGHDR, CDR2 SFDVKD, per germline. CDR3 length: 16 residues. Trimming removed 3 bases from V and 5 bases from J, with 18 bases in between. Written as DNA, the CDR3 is TGTGCCACCAGTGATCCCCAAGTTGGTCGGGGGGAGACCCAGTACTTC. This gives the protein CATSDPQVGRGETQYF.

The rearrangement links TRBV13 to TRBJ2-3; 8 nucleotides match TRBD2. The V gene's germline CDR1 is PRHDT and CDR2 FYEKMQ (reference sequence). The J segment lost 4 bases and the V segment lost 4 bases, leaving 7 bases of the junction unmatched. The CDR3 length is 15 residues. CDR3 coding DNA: TGTGCCAGCAGCTATCCGGGACTAGTCCCAGATACGCAGTATTTT. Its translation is CASSYPGLVPDTQYF.

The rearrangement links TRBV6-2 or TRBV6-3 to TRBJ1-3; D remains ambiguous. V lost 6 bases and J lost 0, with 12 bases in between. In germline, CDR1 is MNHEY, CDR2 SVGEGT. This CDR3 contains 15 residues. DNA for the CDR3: TGTGCCAGCAGCCGAGACTCCTTCTCTGGAAACACCATATATTTT. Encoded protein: CASSRDSFSGNTIYF.